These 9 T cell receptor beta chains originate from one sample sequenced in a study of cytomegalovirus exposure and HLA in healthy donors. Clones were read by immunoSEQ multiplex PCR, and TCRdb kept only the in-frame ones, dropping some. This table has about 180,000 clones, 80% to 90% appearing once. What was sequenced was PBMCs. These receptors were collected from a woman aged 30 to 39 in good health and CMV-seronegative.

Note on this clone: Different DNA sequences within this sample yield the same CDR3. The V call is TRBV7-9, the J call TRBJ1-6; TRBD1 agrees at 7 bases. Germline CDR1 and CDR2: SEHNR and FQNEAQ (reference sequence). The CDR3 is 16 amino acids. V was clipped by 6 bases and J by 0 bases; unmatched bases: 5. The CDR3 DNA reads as TGTGCCAGCAGTTCGACAGGGAGCTCCTATAATTCACCCCTCCACTTT. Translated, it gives CASSSTGSSYNSPLHF.

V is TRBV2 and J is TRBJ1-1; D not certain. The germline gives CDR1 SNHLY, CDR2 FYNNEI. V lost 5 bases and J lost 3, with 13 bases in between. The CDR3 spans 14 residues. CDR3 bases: TGTGCCAGCAGTCGTGCGCGGAGGGACACTGAAGCTTTCTTT. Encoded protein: CASSRARRDTEAFF.

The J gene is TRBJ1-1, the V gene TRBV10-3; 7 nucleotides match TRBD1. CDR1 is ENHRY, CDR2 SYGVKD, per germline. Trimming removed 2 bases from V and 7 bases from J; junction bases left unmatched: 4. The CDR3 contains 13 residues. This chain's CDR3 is CAISEIGGDEAFF. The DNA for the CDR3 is TGTGCCATCAGTGAGATAGGGGGCGATGAAGCTTTCTTT.

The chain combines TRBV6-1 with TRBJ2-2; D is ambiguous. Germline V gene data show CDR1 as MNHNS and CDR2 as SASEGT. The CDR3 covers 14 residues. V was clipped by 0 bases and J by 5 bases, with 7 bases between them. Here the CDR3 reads CASSEAIETGELFF. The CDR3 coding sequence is TGTGCCAGCAGTGAAGCGATAGAGACCGGGGAGCTGTTTTTT.

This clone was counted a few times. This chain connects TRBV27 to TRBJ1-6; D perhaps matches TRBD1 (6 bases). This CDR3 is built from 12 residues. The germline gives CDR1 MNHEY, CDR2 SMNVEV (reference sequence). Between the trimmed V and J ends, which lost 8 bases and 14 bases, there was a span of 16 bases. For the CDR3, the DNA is TGTGCCAGCTCCCCCGAAGGGACATCCCTCCACTTT. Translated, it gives CASSPEGTSLHF.

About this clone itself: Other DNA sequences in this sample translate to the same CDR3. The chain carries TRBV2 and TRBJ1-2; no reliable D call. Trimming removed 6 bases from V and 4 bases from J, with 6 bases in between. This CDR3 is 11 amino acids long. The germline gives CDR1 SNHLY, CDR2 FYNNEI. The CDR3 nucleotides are TGTGCCAGCAGCGGCGGCTATGGCTACACCTTC. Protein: CASSGGYGYTF.

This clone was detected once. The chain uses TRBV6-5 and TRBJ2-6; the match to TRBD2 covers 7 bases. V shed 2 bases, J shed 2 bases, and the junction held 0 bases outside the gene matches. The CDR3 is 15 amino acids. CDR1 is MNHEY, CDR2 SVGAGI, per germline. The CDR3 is CASSYGGAGANVLTF. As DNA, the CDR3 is TGTGCCAGCAGTTACGGGGGGGCTGGGGCCAACGTCCTGACTTTC.

The CDR3 nucleotides are TGCGCCAGCAGCTTGGCGGAGGGGGCCAACGTCCTGACTTTC. Translated: CASSLAEGANVLTF. The chain has TRBV5-1 and TRBJ2-6; D gene unclear. The CDR3 runs 14 residues. The V end lost 0 bases, the J end lost 4 bases, and 5 bases lay between the germline ends. Germline values: CDR1 SGHRS, CDR2 YFSETQ.

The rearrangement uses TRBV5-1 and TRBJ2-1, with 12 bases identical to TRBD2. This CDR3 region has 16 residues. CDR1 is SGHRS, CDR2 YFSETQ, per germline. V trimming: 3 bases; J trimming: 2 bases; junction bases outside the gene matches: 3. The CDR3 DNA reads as TGCGCCAGCAGCTACCCTAGCGGGGGGGCCTACAATGAGCAGTTCTTC. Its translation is CASSYPSGGAYNEQFF.